Detailed here is one TCR beta chain. Its antigen is unidentified. This specimen comes from a study of cytomegalovirus exposure and HLA in healthy donors. About the study: There were under 140 million unique TCR beta sequences, drawn from 180 million or so T cells, in an earlier analysis. The Caucasian-associated ancestry cluster contained approximately 81% of the approximately 400 genotyped donors.

V lost 5 bases and J 6 bases, leaving 13 bases between the germline ends. The CDR3 is 13 amino acids. Germline lookup yields CDR1 ENHRY and CDR2 SYGVKD. Findings of the study overall: Exclusion applied to some V segments, including TRBV6-2 and TRBV6-3, as they were indistinguishable.

The PCR used 60 Vbeta and 13 Jbeta primers. TCRdb keeps only in-frame clones here, not all; method: immunoSEQ multiplex PCR. Of approximately 160,000 clones in the sample, 68% were seen once. The source material was PBMCs. This TCR came from a man aged 50 to 59 in good health and CMV-seronegative. V and J are TRBV10-3 and TRBJ1-2; possibly TRBD1 for D (6 bases). Here the CDR3 DNA reads TGTGCCATCAGTCAACAGGGTTGGGATGGCTACACCTTC. Protein: CAISQQGWDGYTF.